The 2 T cell receptor beta chains listed next were all sequenced from one sample in a study of blood T cell repertoires in COVID-19 (dated by TCRdb to the early 2020s). Receptor libraries were prepared by the immunoSEQ multiplex PCR assay. Drawn from immuneACCESS, this table holds only the in-frame rearrangements with V and J called that TCRdb kept. Clones are partly lost; checked studies trace under half to an unresolved V gene and leave the rest unexplained. This sample holds approximately 210,000 clones; approximately 82% were observed only once. Less than 3% of the sample rests with the top ten. Material for sequencing was peripheral blood. These receptors were collected from a man in his fifties or sixties with active or convalescent COVID-19.

V is TRBV27 and J is TRBJ2-5, with TRBD2 matching over 8 bases. V dropped 7 bases and J dropped 2; count of bases not matched to a gene: 9. CDR1 MNHEY and CDR2 SMNVEV come from the germline V gene (reference sequence). The CDR3 loop spans 15 amino acids. CDR3 nucleotides: TGTGCCAGCAAACCCGCGGTAGCGGGGCAAGAGACCCAGTACTTC. Amino acid sequence: CASKPAVAGQETQYF.

The chain couples TRBV18 to TRBJ2-3, with D possibly TRBD1 on 5 matching bases. Germline values: CDR1 KGHSH, CDR2 LQKENI. The CDR3 loop spans 16 amino acids. Trimming took 0 bases from V and 8 from J, leaving 18 bases between them. The CDR3 reads CASSPPTNPGFGTQYF. In DNA, the CDR3 is TGTGCCAGCTCACCACCTACCAATCCAGGGTTCGGTACGCAGTATTTT.